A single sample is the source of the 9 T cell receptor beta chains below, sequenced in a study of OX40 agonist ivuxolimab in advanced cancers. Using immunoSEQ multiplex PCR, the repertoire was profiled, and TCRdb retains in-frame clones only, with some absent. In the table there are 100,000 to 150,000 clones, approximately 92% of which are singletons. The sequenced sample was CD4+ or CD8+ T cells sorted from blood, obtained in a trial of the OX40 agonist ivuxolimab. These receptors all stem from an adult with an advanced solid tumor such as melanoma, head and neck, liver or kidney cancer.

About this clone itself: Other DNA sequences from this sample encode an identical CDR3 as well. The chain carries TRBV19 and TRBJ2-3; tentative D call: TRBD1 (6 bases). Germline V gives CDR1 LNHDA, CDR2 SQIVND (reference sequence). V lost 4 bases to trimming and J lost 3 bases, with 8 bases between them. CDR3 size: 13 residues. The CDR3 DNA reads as TGTGCCAGTAGTACAACAGGGACAGATACGCAGTATTTT. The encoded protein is CASSTTGTDTQYF.

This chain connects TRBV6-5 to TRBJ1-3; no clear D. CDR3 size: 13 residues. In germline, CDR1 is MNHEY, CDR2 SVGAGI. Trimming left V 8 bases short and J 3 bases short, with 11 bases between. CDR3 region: CASRPGNGNTIYF. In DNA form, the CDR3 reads TGTGCCAGCCGACCCGGGAATGGAAACACCATATATTTT.

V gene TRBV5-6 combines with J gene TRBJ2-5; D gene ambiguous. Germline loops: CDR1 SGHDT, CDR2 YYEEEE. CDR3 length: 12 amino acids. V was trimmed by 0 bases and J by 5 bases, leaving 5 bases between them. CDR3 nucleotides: TGTGCCAGCAGCTTGGTCGCCGAGACCCAGTACTTC. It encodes CASSLVAETQYF.

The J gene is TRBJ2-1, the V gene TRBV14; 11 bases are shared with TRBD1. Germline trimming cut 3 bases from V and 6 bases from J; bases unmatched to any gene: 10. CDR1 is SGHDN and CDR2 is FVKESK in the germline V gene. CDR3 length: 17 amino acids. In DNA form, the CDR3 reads TGTGCCAGCAGCCACCGAAGGGGCGGGACAGGGGGCAATGAGCAGTTCTTC. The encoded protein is CASSHRRGGTGGNEQFF. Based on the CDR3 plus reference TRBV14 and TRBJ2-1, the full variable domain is EAGVTQFPSHSVIEKGQTVTLRCDPISGHDNLYWYRRVMGKEIKFLLHFVKESKQDESGMPNNRFLAERTGGTYSTLKVQPAELEDSGVYFCASSHRRGGTGGNEQFFGPGTRLTVL.

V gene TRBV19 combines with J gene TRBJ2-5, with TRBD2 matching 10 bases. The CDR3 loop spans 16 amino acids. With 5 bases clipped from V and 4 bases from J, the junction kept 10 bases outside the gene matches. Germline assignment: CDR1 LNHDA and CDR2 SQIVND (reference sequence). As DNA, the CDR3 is TGTGCCAGTAGTTCTGTAGCGGGAGGCCTCCGAGAGACCCAGTACTTC. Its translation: CASSSVAGGLRETQYF.

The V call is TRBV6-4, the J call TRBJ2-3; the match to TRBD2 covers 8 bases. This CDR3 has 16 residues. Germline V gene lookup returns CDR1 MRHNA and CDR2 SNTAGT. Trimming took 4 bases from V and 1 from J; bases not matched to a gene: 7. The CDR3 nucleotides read TGTGCCAGCAGTGCTCTCGGGGGGGCCGGCACAGATACGCAGTATTTT. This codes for CASSALGGAGTDTQYF.

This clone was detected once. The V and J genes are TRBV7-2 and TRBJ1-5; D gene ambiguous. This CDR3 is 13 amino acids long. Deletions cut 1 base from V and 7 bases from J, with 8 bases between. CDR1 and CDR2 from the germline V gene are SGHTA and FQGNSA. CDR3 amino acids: CASSLDRSQPQHF. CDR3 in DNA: TGTGCCAGCAGCTTAGATCGGTCGCAGCCCCAGCATTTT.

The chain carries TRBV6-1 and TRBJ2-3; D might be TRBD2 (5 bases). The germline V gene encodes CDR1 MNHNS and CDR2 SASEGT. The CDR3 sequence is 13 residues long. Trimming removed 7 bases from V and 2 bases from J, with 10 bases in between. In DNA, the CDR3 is TGTGCCAGCAATACTAGAGTCACAGATACGCAGTATTTT. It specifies CASNTRVTDTQYF.

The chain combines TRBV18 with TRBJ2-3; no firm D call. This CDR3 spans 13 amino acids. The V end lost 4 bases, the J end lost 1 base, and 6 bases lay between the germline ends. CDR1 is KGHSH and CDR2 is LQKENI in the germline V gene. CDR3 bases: TGTGCCAGCTCACTTCGGGGCACAGATACGCAGTATTTT. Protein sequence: CASSLRGTDTQYF.